This paragraph reports one T cell receptor (beta chain). Data came from immunoSEQ multiplex PCR; TCRdb stores just in-frame clones and leaves some out. The sample includes some 28,000 clones, approximately 77% of them seen just once. The CDR3 covers 14 residues. Germline CDR1 is SGHRS and CDR2 is YFSETQ. V was clipped by 6 bases and J by 1 base, with 13 bases between them. Time point in this sample: recipient sample about 28 days before transplant, after cytoreduction. These data belong to a study of T cell clonotyping in hematopoietic cell transplantation. This sequence was found in a man aged 35 to 55 with acute myeloid leukemia. Some clones in this sample may be carry-over from other donors' samples. The chain couples TRBV5-1 to TRBJ2-5, with a possible D match to TRBD2 (7 bases). Specimen: peripheral blood mononuclear cells, collected before stem cell transplant. The CDR3: CASTGGQSQETQYF. CDR3 nucleotides: TGCGCCAGCACCGGGGGGCAGAGCCAAGAGACCCAGTACTTC.